Listed here are 8 T cell receptor beta chains from one sample, sequenced in a study of blood T cell repertoires in COVID-19. Repertoires were generated with immunoSEQ multiplex PCR, while TCRdb's copy carries only in-frame clones and drops some. The sample consists of tens of thousands of clones, roughly 78% of them appearing once. Input material: peripheral blood. The receptors were sampled from a man in his fifties or sixties with active or convalescent COVID-19.

The chain joins TRBV7-2 to TRBJ2-5, with D possibly being TRBD2 (6 bases). Per germline, CDR1 SGHTA and CDR2 FQGNSA. Trimming shortened V by 5 bases and J by 7 bases, and 23 bases separated the two germline ends. The CDR3 has 16 amino acids. The CDR3 bases are TGTGCCAGCAGCCCCAAACTGCGGGGCGGCGCATGGACCCAGTACTTC. It specifies CASSPKLRGGAWTQYF.

The V gene is TRBV12-5, the J gene TRBJ2-3, with unresolved D. Trimming took off 0 bases at V and 3 bases at J, with 7 bases between the two ends. The CDR3 is 14 amino acids. Looked up from germline, CDR1 is LGHNT and CDR2 is FRNRAP. CDR3 in amino acids: CASGLVGSTDTQYF. CDR3 nucleotide sequence: TGTGCTAGTGGTTTGGTGGGCAGTACAGATACGCAGTATTTT.

The gene calls are TRBV5-4 and TRBJ2-3; perhaps TRBD2 as D (5 bases). Germline CDR1 SGHNT, CDR2 YYREEE (reference sequence). This CDR3 comprises 15 residues. The V end lost 3 bases, the J end lost 0 bases, and 11 bases lay between the germline ends. Here the CDR3 DNA reads TGTGCCAGCAGCTCCGGGGTCCCTAGCACAGATACGCAGTATTTT. Translated: CASSSGVPSTDTQYF. The full variable domain, completed using reference TRBV5-4 and TRBJ2-3, is ETGVTQSPTHLIKTRGQQVTLRCSSQSGHNTVSWYQQALGQGPQFIFQYYREEENGRGNFPPRFSGLQFPNYSSELNVNALELDDSALYLCASSSGVPSTDTQYFGPGTRLTVL.

This clone appeared a few times. This rearrangement joins TRBV2 to TRBJ2-5; possible D gene TRBD1, 5 bases. This CDR3 has 13 amino acids. V was clipped by 7 bases and J by 5 bases, with 14 bases between them. Looked up from germline, CDR1 is SNHLY and CDR2 is FYNNEI. Here the CDR3 reads CASTWDNRETQYF. The DNA for the CDR3 is TGTGCCAGCACCTGGGATAACAGGGAGACCCAGTACTTC.

The chain links TRBV7-3 to TRBJ2-1, with 8 bases lining up with TRBD2. Germline CDR1 and CDR2: SGHTA and FQGTGA. The CDR3 has 12 amino acids. With 4 bases clipped from V and 15 bases from J, the junction kept 8 bases outside the gene matches. The CDR3 is CASSSSGSNWFF. CDR3 nucleotides: TGTGCCAGCAGCTCAAGCGGGAGCAATTGGTTCTTC.

The sample holds one count of this clone. The chain links TRBV27 to TRBJ2-4; D is possibly TRBD2 (6 bases). This CDR3 comprises 16 residues. Germline values: CDR1 MNHEY, CDR2 SMNVEV (reference sequence). V was trimmed by 2 bases and J by 2 bases, leaving 13 bases between them. The CDR3 sequence is CASSLRLAGTKNIQYF. The CDR3 nucleotides are TGTGCCAGCAGTTTAAGGTTGGCGGGAACCAAAAACATTCAGTACTTC.

V is TRBV24-1 and J is TRBJ2-5; 8 positions agree with TRBD2. V lost 1 base to trimming and J lost 1 base; unmatched junction nucleotides: 7. Germline V gene data show CDR1 as KGHDR and CDR2 as SFDVKD. This CDR3 region has 17 residues. CDR3 sequence: CATSDFMAGGSQETQYF. In DNA form, the CDR3 reads TGTGCCACCAGTGATTTCATGGCGGGGGGTTCCCAAGAGACCCAGTACTTC.

The chain joins TRBV9 to TRBJ1-6, with unresolved D. Looked up from germline, CDR1 is SGDLS and CDR2 is YYNGEE. This CDR3 comprises 15 residues. V was trimmed by 3 bases and J by 6 bases, leaving 13 bases between them. CDR3 amino acids: CASSARVAGNSPLHF. CDR3 bases: TGTGCCAGCAGCGCCCGGGTGGCGGGTAATTCACCCCTCCACTTT.